This T cell receptor beta chain appears in the sequencing data of a study of blood T cell repertoires in COVID-19. On the study more broadly: Material from acute and convalescent COVID-19 was sourced from the United States, Italy and Spain. The analysed material was cDNA or gDNA that came from T cells, B-cell-depleted T cells, or PBMCs.

Original handling: Estimates of nucleated cell counts were drawn from the amplification of reference gene primers. Sequencing was performed with immunoSEQ multiplex PCR; in TCRdb, only in-frame clones are kept and a portion is missing. The D gene and trimming were derived from the DNA, and the V and J assignments and clone size from that table. This sample has 80,000 or so clones, with around 89% found just once. This clone was found once. The sequenced sample was peripheral blood. This clonotype was obtained from a human donor in a cohort sampled during active COVID-19.

The CDR3 coding sequence is TGTGCCAGCTCACCTCCAGGGAGGGCAAGCGGCTACACCTTC. Protein: CASSPPGRASGYTF. The chain joins TRBV18 to TRBJ1-2; tentatively, D is TRBD1 (5 bases). CDR3 length: 14 residues. Trimming left V 3 bases short and J 8 bases short, with 16 bases between. Germline V CDR1 and CDR2: KGHSH, LQKENI. The full variable domain, completed using reference TRBV18 and TRBJ1-2, is NAGVMQNPRHLVRRRGQEARLRCSPMKGHSHVYWYRQLPEEGLKFMVYLQKENIIDESGMPKERFSAEFPKEGPSILRIQQVVRGDSAAYFCASSPPGRASGYTFGSGTRLTVV.